This TCR beta chain came from a study of shared clonotypes between healthy human individuals. Study information: Each donor's CD8 memory used one plate, CD8 naive two, each CD4 subset three.

The CDR3 is made up of 16 amino acids. The germline V gene has CDR1 GTSNPN and CDR2 SVGIG (reference sequence). Losses at the gene ends were 4 bases for V and 5 bases for J; bases not matched to a gene: 12. On this clone: The target antigen is unknown.

Study observations and caveats: The small donor group covered limited genetic and exposure diversity. Sampling involved blood alone; tissue repertoires likely differ.

Authors' methods: Junction-only sequences produced by ImmunoSEQ had no quality scores, so filtering differed. This table comes from immunoSEQ multiplex PCR, and its TCRdb copy is limited to in-frame clones, with some not included. Clonal size and the V and J genes are those of that table, whereas D and trimming came from the DNA. The sample contains just over 2,000,000 clones, roughly 95% of which appear only once. This sequence was found in a man between 18 and 29 years old in good health. The gene calls are TRBV30 and TRBJ2-3, with 10 bases fitting TRBD1. Material: naive CD4+ T cells sorted from blood. Subset indicated: CD45RA+ positively selected. The CDR3 spells CAWKSGDRGRGDTQYF. DNA of the CDR3: TGTGCCTGGAAGTCAGGGGACAGGGGTCGTGGAGATACGCAGTATTTT.